This T cell receptor (beta chain) was retrieved from a study of T cells in Graves' hyperthyroidism and ophthalmopathy. The PBMCs were sourced from fresh peripheral blood (around 9.3 ml). With V trimmed by 6 bases and J by 1 base, 0 bases remained unmatched. CDR3 length: 14 amino acids. Germline V lookup: CDR1 SNHLY, CDR2 FYNNEI. This clonotype was counted at least ten times. What was amplified from RNA transcripts were TCR beta CDR3 regions. Initially, a first-round RT-PCR of the TCR CDR3 employed the HTBI primer set. TCRdb called the multiplex PCR reads again in MiXCR, with one record for every CDR3 protein. The sample records 600,000 or so distinct CDR3 sequences, more than 14% being singletons.

The receptor's source is a woman aged 45-59 years with Graves' ophthalmopathy. The specimen sequenced was blood. The V gene is TRBV2, the J gene TRBJ2-2; 9 bases fit TRBD1. CDR3 nucleotides: TGTGCCAGCAGGGGACAGGGGAACACCGGGGAGCTGTTTTTT. Its translation: CASRGQGNTGELFF.